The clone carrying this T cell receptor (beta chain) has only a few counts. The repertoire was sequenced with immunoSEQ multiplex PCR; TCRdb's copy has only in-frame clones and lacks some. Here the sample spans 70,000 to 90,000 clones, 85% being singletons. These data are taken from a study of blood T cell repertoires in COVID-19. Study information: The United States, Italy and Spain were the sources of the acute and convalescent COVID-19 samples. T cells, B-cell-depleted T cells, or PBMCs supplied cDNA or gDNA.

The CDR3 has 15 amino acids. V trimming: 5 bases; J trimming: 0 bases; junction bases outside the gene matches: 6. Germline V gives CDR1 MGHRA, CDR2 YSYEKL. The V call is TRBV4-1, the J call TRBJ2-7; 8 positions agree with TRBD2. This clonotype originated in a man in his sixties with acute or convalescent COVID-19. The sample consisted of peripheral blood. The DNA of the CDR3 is TGCGCCAGCAGCTCCCAGCGGGAGAGCTCCTACGAGCAGTACTTC. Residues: CASSSQRESSYEQYF.